This T cell receptor beta chain appears in the sequencing data of a study of blood T cell repertoires in COVID-19. Libraries were prepared by immunoSEQ multiplex PCR; TCRdb keeps only in-frame clonotypes and omits some of them. The sample lists 330,000 or so clones; over 75% were seen once. The CDR3 extends over 12 amino acids. The germline V and J ends were trimmed by 7 bases and 6 bases, with 13 bases remaining between them. Germline-derived CDR1 and CDR2 are SEHNR and FQNEAQ (reference sequence). The source is a woman aged 30 to 39 who had recovered from COVID-19. Material for sequencing was PBMCs or T cells enriched from blood (not recorded which). The V gene is TRBV7-9, the J gene TRBJ2-7; perhaps TRBD1 as D (6 bases). The CDR3 sequence: CASNELGGEQYF. CDR3 coding DNA: TGTGCCAGCAACGAACTAGGGGGCGAGCAGTACTTC.